This TCR beta chain was sequenced in a study of blood T cell repertoires in COVID-19. Study summary: The study drew acute and convalescent COVID-19 samples from the United States, Italy and Spain. Sources were T cells, B-cell-depleted T cells, or PBMCs; the material itself was cDNA or gDNA.

Authors' processing steps: From reference gene primer amplification, estimates of nucleated cell counts were derived. Measured with immunoSEQ multiplex PCR; TCRdb has only the in-frame clones, and not every one. V and J calls and clone size follow that table, whereas D and trimming were derived from the DNA. In the table there are some 140,000 clones, roughly 80% of which are singletons. Trimming left V 1 base short and J 4 bases short, with 10 bases between. CDR3 length: 15 amino acids. The V gene's germline CDR1 is LGHNA and CDR2 YNFKEQ. The J gene is TRBJ1-4, the V gene TRBV4-2; no reliable D call. The sequenced sample was peripheral blood. The clonotype comes from a man aged 55 to 70 who had recovered from COVID-19. CDR3 in DNA: TGTGCCAGCAGCCAAGCGGGTTTGGGTAATGAAAAACTGTTTTTT. This gives the protein CASSQAGLGNEKLFF.